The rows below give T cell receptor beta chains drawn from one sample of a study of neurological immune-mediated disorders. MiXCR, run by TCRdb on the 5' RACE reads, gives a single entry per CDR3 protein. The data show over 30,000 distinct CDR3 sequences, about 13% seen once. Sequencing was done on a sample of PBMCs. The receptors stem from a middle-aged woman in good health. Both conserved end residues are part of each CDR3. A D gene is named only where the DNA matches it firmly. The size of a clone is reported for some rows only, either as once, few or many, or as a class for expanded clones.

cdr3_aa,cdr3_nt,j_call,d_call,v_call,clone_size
CASSSMGSAETQYF,TGTGCCAGCAGCTCAATGGGCTCCGCCGAGACCCAGTACTTC,TRBJ2-5,-,TRBV7-2,many
CSDLPGESNTEDFF,TGCAGTGATCTTCCCGGGGAGAGTAACACTGAAGATTTCTTT,TRBJ1-1,-,TRBV20-1,-
CASSVGDGRMIGNTIYF,TGTGCCAGCAGCGTAGGGGACGGAAGGATGATTGGAAACACCATATATTTT,TRBJ1-3,-,TRBV9,many
CASSEPGMATFF,TGCGCCAGCAGTGAGCCAGGGATGGCGACTTTCTTT,TRBJ1-1,-,TRBV10-1,-
CATSRDRTLYNEQFF,TGTGCCACCAGCAGAGATAGGACGTTATACAATGAGCAGTTCTTC,TRBJ2-1,-,TRBV15,many
CASSPSGGPNEKLFF,TGTGCCAGCAGTCCCTCGGGGGGCCCTAATGAAAAACTGTTTTTT,TRBJ1-4,-,TRBV28,-
CSARDGRADEQFF,TGCAGTGCTAGAGATGGCCGAGCAGATGAGCAGTTCTTC,TRBJ2-1,-,TRBV20-1,medium-sized
CAIIPGVLYEQYF,TGTGCCATCATCCCCGGGGTTCTCTACGAGCAGTACTTC,TRBJ2-7,-,TRBV5-5,-
CSAKTGGKDTGELFF,TGCAGTGCTAAAACAGGGGGCAAAGACACCGGGGAGCTGTTTTTT,TRBJ2-2,TRBD1,TRBV20-1,many
CASSLGRNQPQHF,TGTGCCAGCAGCTTGGGTAGAAATCAGCCCCAGCATTTT,TRBJ1-5,-,TRBV5-5,many
CASRTSGSVYEQYF,TGCGCCAGCCGAACTAGCGGGAGTGTGTACGAGCAGTACTTC,TRBJ2-7,TRBD2,TRBV5-1,many
CASSLPYGRDEQFF,TGTGCCAGCAGCCTACCTTACGGTCGCGATGAGCAGTTCTTC,TRBJ2-1,-,TRBV9,many
CASSQDRDTGELFF,TGTGCCAGCAGCCAAGATAGGGACACCGGGGAGCTGTTTTTT,TRBJ2-2,-,TRBV4-2,once
CASSCYLAGRGSGCHQPQHF,TGTGCCAGCAGCTGCTACCTGGCGGGCAGGGGTAGTGGATGCCATCAGCCCCAGCATTTT,TRBJ1-5,-,TRBV7-3,many
CASSPVSLGSGANVLTF,TGTGCCAGCTCACCAGTTTCTTTGGGTTCTGGGGCCAACGTCCTGACTTTC,TRBJ2-6,-,TRBV18,many
CASRLAVSYEQYF,TGCGCCAGCAGACTAGCGGTCTCCTACGAGCAGTACTTC,TRBJ2-7,TRBD2,TRBV5-1,many
CASSESPGLALNTGELFF,TGCGCCAGCAGTGAGTCGCCTGGACTAGCGCTGAACACCGGGGAGCTGTTTTTT,TRBJ2-2,TRBD2,TRBV10-1,many
CASSFEVNTEAFF,TGTGCCAGCAGTTTCGAAGTGAACACTGAAGCTTTCTTT,TRBJ1-1,-,TRBV12-3/TRBV12-4,many
CASGSRLAGGHDTQYF,TGTGCTAGTGGTTCCCGCCTAGCGGGGGGGCACGATACGCAGTATTTT,TRBJ2-3,TRBD2,TRBV12-5,many
CSASGPPAAYNEQFF,TGCAGTGCTAGTGGGCCCCCAGCGGCCTACAATGAGCAGTTCTTC,TRBJ2-1,-,TRBV20-1,many
CASSFAQTSGELFF,TGTGCCAGCAGCTTTGCACAGACCTCCGGGGAGCTGTTTTTT,TRBJ2-2,-,TRBV7-2,many
CASSWAGGRGLYGYTF,TGTGCCAGCAGCTGGGCGGGTGGAAGGGGCCTCTATGGCTACACCTTC,TRBJ1-2,-,TRBV5-8,many
CASSPGTLGTEAFF,TGTGCCAGCAGCCCCGGGACCCTCGGCACTGAAGCTTTCTTT,TRBJ1-1,-,TRBV7-3,many
CATSDNGRANEQFF,TGTGCCACCAGTGACAACGGGAGGGCCAATGAGCAGTTCTTC,TRBJ2-1,TRBD2,TRBV24-1,many
CSALPFGTSGGTGELFF,TGCAGTGCTCTTCCCTTTGGGACTAGCGGCGGCACCGGGGAGCTGTTTTTT,TRBJ2-2,TRBD2,TRBV20-1,-
CSAIDYKNTEAFF,TGCAGTGCCATAGATTACAAGAACACTGAAGCTTTCTTT,TRBJ1-1,-,TRBV20-1,many
CSAYELTRSYEQYF,TGCAGTGCGTACGAATTGACACGCTCCTACGAGCAGTACTTC,TRBJ2-7,-,TRBV20-1,many
CAISEGTTSGELFF,TGTGCCATCAGTGAAGGGACCACGTCCGGGGAGCTGTTTTTT,TRBJ2-2,-,TRBV10-3,many
CASSTPRDPQETQYF,TGTGCCAGCAGCACCCCCCGGGACCCACAAGAGACCCAGTACTTC,TRBJ2-5,-,TRBV3-1,few